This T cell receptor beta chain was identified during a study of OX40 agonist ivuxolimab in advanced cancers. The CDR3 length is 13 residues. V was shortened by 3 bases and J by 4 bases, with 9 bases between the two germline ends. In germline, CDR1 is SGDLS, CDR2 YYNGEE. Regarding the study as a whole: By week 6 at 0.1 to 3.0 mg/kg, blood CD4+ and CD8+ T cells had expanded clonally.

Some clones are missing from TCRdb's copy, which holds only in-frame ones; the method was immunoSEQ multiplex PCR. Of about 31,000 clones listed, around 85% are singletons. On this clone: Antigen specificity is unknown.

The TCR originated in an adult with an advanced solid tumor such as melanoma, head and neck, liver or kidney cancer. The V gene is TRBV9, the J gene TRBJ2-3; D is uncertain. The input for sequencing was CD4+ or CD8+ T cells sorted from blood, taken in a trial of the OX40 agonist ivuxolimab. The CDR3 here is CASSAPLADTQYF. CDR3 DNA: TGTGCCAGCAGCGCCCCGCTCGCAGATACGCAGTATTTT.